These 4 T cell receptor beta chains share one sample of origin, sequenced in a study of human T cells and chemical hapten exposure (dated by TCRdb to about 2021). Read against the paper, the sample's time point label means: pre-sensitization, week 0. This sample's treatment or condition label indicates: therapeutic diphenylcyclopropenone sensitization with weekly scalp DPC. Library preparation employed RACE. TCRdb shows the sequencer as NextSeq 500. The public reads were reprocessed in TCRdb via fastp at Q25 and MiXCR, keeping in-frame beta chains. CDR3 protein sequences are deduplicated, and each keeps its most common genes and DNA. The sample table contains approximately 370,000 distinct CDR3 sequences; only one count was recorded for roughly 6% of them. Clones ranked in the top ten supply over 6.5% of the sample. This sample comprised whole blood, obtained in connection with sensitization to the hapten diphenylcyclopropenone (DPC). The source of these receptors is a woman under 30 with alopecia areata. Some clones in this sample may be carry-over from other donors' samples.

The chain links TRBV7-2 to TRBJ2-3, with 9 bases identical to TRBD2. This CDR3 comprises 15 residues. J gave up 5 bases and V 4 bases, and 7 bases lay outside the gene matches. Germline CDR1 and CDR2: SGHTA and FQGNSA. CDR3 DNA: TGTGCCAGCAGCTGGAAGCGGGGGGATGAAGATACGCAGTATTTT. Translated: CASSWKRGDEDTQYF. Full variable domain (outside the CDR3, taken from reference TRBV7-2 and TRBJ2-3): GAGVSQSPSNKVTEKGKDVELRCDPISGHTALYWYRQSLGQGLEFLIYFQGNSAPDKSGLPSDRFSAERTGGSVSTLTIQRTQQEDSAVYLCASSWKRGDEDTQYFGPGTRLTVL.

DNA of the CDR3: TGTGCCAGCAGCCAAGCGACAGGAGTCTACAATGAGCAGTTCTTC. Its protein is CASSQATGVYNEQFF. The rearrangement joins TRBV3-1 to TRBJ2-1; a weak D match, TRBD1 (6 bases). Germline CDR1 LGHDT, CDR2 YNNKEL (reference sequence). V was cut by 1 base and J by 3 bases, with 10 bases left in between. The CDR3 consists of 15 residues.

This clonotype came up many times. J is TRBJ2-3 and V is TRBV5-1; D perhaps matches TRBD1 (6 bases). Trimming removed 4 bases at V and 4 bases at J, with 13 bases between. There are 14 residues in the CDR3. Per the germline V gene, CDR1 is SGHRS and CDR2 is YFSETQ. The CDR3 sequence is CASSARQVADTQYF. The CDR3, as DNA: TGCGCCAGCAGCGCCAGACAGGTAGCAGATACGCAGTATTTT. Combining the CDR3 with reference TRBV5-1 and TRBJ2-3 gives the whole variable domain KAGVTQTPRYLIKTRGQQVTLSCSPISGHRSVSWYQQTPGQGLQFLFEYFSETQRNKGNFPGRFSGRQFSNSRSEMNVSTLELGDSALYLCASSARQVADTQYFGPGTRLTVL.

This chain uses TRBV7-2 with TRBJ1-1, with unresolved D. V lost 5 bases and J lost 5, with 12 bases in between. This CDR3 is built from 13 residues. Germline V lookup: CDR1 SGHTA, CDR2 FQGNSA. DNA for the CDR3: TGTGCCAGCAGCGCCGACCCCATAACTGAAGCTTTCTTT. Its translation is CASSADPITEAFF.